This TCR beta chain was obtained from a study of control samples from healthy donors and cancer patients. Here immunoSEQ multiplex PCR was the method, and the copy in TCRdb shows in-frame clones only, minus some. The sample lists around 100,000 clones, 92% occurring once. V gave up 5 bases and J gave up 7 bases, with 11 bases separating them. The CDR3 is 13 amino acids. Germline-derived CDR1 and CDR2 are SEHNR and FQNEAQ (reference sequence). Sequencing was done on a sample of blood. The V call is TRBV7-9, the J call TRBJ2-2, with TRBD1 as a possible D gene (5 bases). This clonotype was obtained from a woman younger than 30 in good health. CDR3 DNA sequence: TGTGCCAGCAGCCCTACAAGGGGCGGGGAGCTGTTTTTT. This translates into CASSPTRGGELFF. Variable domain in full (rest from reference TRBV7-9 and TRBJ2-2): DTGVSQNPRHKITKRGQNVTFRCDPISEHNRLYWYRQTLGQGPEFLTYFQNEAQLEKSRLLSDRFSAERPKGSFSTLEIQRTEQGDSAMYLCASSPTRGGELFFGEGSRLTVL.